One sample yielded the 5 T cell receptor beta chains listed below, sequenced in a study of beta chain features in type 1 diabetes. As every portion of the isolated RNA was reverse transcribed, the sequencing read expressed TCRB transcripts. Only in-frame clones appear in the TCRdb table, and some are missing; sequencing was by immunoSEQ multiplex PCR. The sample records more than 110,000 clones, about 7.1% being singletons. Sequencing was performed on central memory CD4+ T cells from blood. Receptors were obtained from a woman in her 30s in good health.

This clone was seen more than once but under ten times. The CDR3 sequence: CASSTQQGTLGGYTF. The CDR3, as DNA: TGTGCCAGTAGTACCCAACAGGGGACGTTGGGAGGCTACACCTTC. The rearrangement uses TRBV19 and TRBJ1-2; 7 nucleotides align to TRBD1. CDR1 is LNHDA, CDR2 SQIVND, per germline (reference sequence). V was pared by 4 bases and J by 8 bases, with 13 bases of the junction left unmatched. The CDR3 has 15 amino acids.

The J gene is TRBJ1-5, the V gene TRBV28; 7 nucleotides line up with TRBD1. This CDR3 is 19 amino acids long. V was clipped by 5 bases and J by 0 bases; unmatched bases: 16. CDR1 is MDHEN and CDR2 is SYDVKM in the germline V gene. The CDR3: CASSLIQGRQPYSNQPQHF. CDR3 bases: TGTGCCAGCAGTCTAATACAGGGGCGCCAACCTTATAGCAATCAGCCCCAGCATTTT.

This clone showed up just a few times. This chain connects TRBV7-8 to TRBJ1-2; D possibly corresponds to TRBD1 (5 bases). The CDR3 loop spans 13 amino acids. V was pared by 5 bases and J by 5 bases, with 12 bases between. Germline CDR1 SGHVS, CDR2 FQNEAQ. CDR3 region: CASSSITGYGYTF. CDR3 bases: TGTGCCAGCAGCAGTATCACAGGATATGGCTACACCTTC.

This clone showed up just a few times. CDR3 DNA sequence: TGCAGCGTTGCACATACGCGGACTATTATCACAGATACGCAGTATTTT. Amino acid sequence: CSVAHTRTIITDTQYF. The chain carries TRBV29-1 and TRBJ2-3; tentatively, D is TRBD2 (6 bases). CDR1 and CDR2 (germline): SQVTM, ANQGSEA. Between the trimmed V and J ends, which lost 4 bases and 2 bases, there was a span of 19 bases. The CDR3 has 16 residues.

CDR3 bases: TGTGCCAGCAGTGGGCTGAACATTCAGTACTTC. Amino acids: CASSGLNIQYF. The V call is TRBV6-1, the J call TRBJ2-4; D remains unclear. Germline lookup yields CDR1 MNHNS and CDR2 SASEGT. Trimming shortened V by 4 bases and J by 7 bases, and 5 bases separated the two germline ends. CDR3 size: 11 residues.